These 26 T cell receptor beta chains were sequenced from one sample in a study of CD8+CD57+ T cells in acquired aplastic anemia. Profiling that covered TCR beta VDJ and CDR3 relied on genomic DNA as its template. Each CDR3 protein gets one entry after TCRdb re-called the reads with MiXCR. The sample has a few hundred thousand distinct CDR3 sequences, 82% seen once; the top ten hold around 40%. Patients selected for sequencing had displayed CD8+CD57+ cell expansion by flow cytometry. The material sequenced was sorted CD4+, CD8+, or CD8+CD57+ T cells (not recorded which) from PBMCs. The receptor source for this set is a human donor with aplastic anemia.

The genes are TRBV7-2 and TRBJ1-1; D unresolved. Germline V gene data show CDR1 as SGHTA and CDR2 as FQGNSA. Trimming took 1 base from V and 9 from J, leaving 18 bases between them. There are 15 residues in the CDR3. The CDR3: CASSLDRGANTQAFF. The CDR3 DNA is TGTGCCAGCAGCTTAGATCGGGGAGCGAACACGCAAGCTTTCTTT. Combining the CDR3 with reference TRBV7-2 and TRBJ1-1 gives the whole variable domain GAGVSQSPSNKVTEKGKDVELRCDPISGHTALYWYRQSLGQGLEFLIYFQGNSAPDKSGLPSDRFSAERTGGSVSTLTIQRTQQEDSAVYLCASSLDRGANTQAFFGQGTRLTVV.

This sequence joins TRBV6-5 and TRBJ2-3; weak D call: TRBD1 (7 bases). This CDR3 spans 14 amino acids. Deletions cut 6 bases from V and 1 base from J, with 11 bases between. The germline V gene has CDR1 MNHEY and CDR2 SVGAGI. CDR3 residues: CASSQGGGTDTQYF. As DNA, the CDR3 is TGTGCCAGCAGCCAGGGGGGCGGCACAGATACGCAGTATTTT.

This clonotype was counted a single time. This sequence joins TRBV24-1 and TRBJ2-1; D unclear. Between the trimmed V and J ends, which lost 1 base and 5 bases, there was a span of 8 bases. Germline CDR1 reads KGHDR; CDR2 reads SFDVKD. The CDR3 extends over 14 amino acids. The chain's CDR3 is CATSDFGQNNEQFF. CDR3 bases: TGTGCCACCAGTGATTTCGGCCAAAACAATGAGCAGTTCTTC.

Note on this clonotype: A junction end diverges from the germline sequence, so it may reflect a read error. The chain is built from TRBV7-4 and TRBJ1-2, with D possibly TRBD1 on 5 matching bases. The germline CDR1 and CDR2 sequences are SGHVT and SQSDAQ. The CDR3 covers 13 residues. CDR3 sequence: CASSGDGGGGSTF. CDR3 nucleotides: TGTGCCAGCAGCGGGGATGGGGGAGGCGGCTCCACCTTT.

The chain couples TRBV7-9 to TRBJ1-4; D is unresolved. V dropped 3 bases and J dropped 16 bases, with 24 bases sitting between them. The CDR3 is 15 residues long. Germline assignment: CDR1 SEHNR and CDR2 FQNEAQ (reference sequence). The CDR3 DNA reads TGTGCCAGCAGCTTTCAAAGAAGCGGGGATGAAGATGAGTTTTTT. Protein product: CASSFQRSGDEDEFF. Variable domain in full (rest from reference TRBV7-9 and TRBJ1-4): DTGVSQNPRHKITKRGQNVTFRCDPISEHNRLYWYRQTLGQGPEFLTYFQNEAQLEKSRLLSDRFSAERPKGSFSTLEIQRTEQGDSAMYLCASSFQRSGDEDEFFGSGTQLSVL.

The chain carries TRBV7-9 and TRBJ2-3; D possibly corresponds to TRBD2 (7 bases). Germline loops: CDR1 SEHNR, CDR2 FQNEAQ (reference sequence). Trimming pared 5 bases from V and 15 bases from J, leaving 27 bases between. The CDR3 consists of 15 residues. The DNA for the CDR3 is TGTGCCAGCAGCCTACAAGGGGGGGGCCCGGACAAGTATTATTTT. The encoded protein is CASSLQGGGPDKYYF.

This rearrangement joins TRBV9 to TRBJ1-4; D gene unclear. This CDR3 comprises 15 residues. Between the trimmed V and J ends, which lost 0 bases and 15 bases, there was a span of 21 bases. Germline values: CDR1 SGDLS, CDR2 YYNGEE. Here the CDR3 reads CASSVGAYNNEKLFF. The CDR3 DNA reads TGTGCCAGCAGCGTAGGTGCCTACAACAATGAGAAGTTGTTTTTT.

Concerning this clonotype: At one boundary the junction diverges from the germline segment, which might be a read error. The V and J genes are TRBV7-3 and TRBJ2-3; D assignment may be TRBD1 or TRBD2 (6 bases each). Germline CDR1 and CDR2: SGHTA and FQGTGA. The CDR3 is made up of 14 amino acids. This CDR3 is CARSVGGCTLKLYF. In DNA form, the CDR3 reads TGTGCCCGCAGCGTCGGGGGCTGTACACTTAAGCTGTATTTT.

The rearrangement links TRBV7-3 to TRBJ2-7; 7 bases are shared with TRBD1. The J call may be incorrect, as the DNA end agrees better with TRBJ2-1. CDR3 size: 15 residues. Germline V gene sequence: CDR1 SGHTA, CDR2 FQGTGA. The CDR3 sequence: CASSSRQGRGDEQFF. DNA for the CDR3: TGTGCCAGCAGCTCCAGACAGGGACGAGGGGATGAGCAGTTCTTC.

The chain uses TRBV6-5 and TRBJ2-1, with D maybe TRBD2 (6 bases). This CDR3 comprises 18 residues. V was shortened by 8 bases and J by 3 bases, with 26 bases between the two germline ends. Looked up from germline, CDR1 is MNHEY and CDR2 is SVGAGI. DNA of the CDR3: TGTGCCAGCGGTCTTACCGACCCCCGGGACTCCCGCTACAATGAGCAGTTCTTC. Amino acid sequence: CASGLTDPRDSRYNEQFF.

Comments on this clonotype: One end of the junction does not line up with germline, which may come from a read error. The chain is built from TRBV7-2 and TRBJ2-5; D might be TRBD1 or TRBD2, each matching 5 bases. The germline gives CDR1 SGHTA, CDR2 FQGNSA. The CDR3 spans 14 residues. CDR3: CASSLAASQGAHNF. The CDR3 region has the DNA TGTGCCAGCAGCTTAGCCGCTAGCCAGGGTGCCCACAACTTC.

The gene calls are TRBV12-3 or TRBV12-4 and TRBJ2-1; D call uncertain. The ends were cut back, 4 bases at V and 4 bases at J, with 14 bases in the middle. The CDR3 has 15 residues. Written as DNA, the CDR3 is TGTGCCAGCAGTTCAGGACGGGCCTTTTACAATGAGCAGTTCTTC. Its translation: CASSSGRAFYNEQFF.

About this clonotype: The CDR3 carries no conserved terminal phenylalanine or tryptophan, so it likely arises from a read error. No DNA is shown, since the ends of the CDR3 on it are uncertain; the CDR3 is the one TCRdb lists. The chain couples TRBV7-8 to TRBJ2-3; the table gives TRBD2 as D, unverified against the DNA. Germline V gene data show CDR1 as SGHVS and CDR2 as FQNEAQ. Ends included, the CDR3 has 13 residues. CDR3 residues: CASSFAGGPTKHY.

The V gene is TRBV12-3 or TRBV12-4, the J gene TRBJ1-2; D is possibly TRBD1 (5 bases). The CDR3 is 9 amino acids. CDR3 protein: CSVGPGYTF. The CDR3 region has the DNA TGTTCCGTGGGGCCTGGCTACACCTTC.

Regarding this clonotype: The junction does not match germline at one end; this may be a read error. The CDR3 nucleotides read TGTGCCAGCAGCTTAACTGGCGGGAGCGGAGATACGCATTTT. Its translation is CASSLTGGSGDTHF. The chain is built from TRBV7-2 and TRBJ2-3, with 7 bases fitting TRBD2. CDR3 size: 14 residues. Germline loops: CDR1 SGHTA, CDR2 FQGNSA.

Remarks on this clonotype: This likely comes from a read error, as the CDR3 has no conserved phenylalanine or tryptophan at its end. It is unclear where the CDR3 begins or ends on the DNA, so no DNA is shown, and the CDR3 is as TCRdb lists it. The gene calls are TRBV7-9 and TRBJ2-1; TRBD1 was called by the table and not checked on the DNA. The CDR3 is 13 amino acids long, termini counted. From germline, CDR1 is SEHNR and CDR2 FQNEAQ (reference sequence). CDR3 protein: CAGRGARETQYFG.

This rearrangement joins TRBV7-3 to TRBJ2-7; D ambiguous. This CDR3 comprises 18 residues. Per the germline V gene, CDR1 is SGHTA and CDR2 is FQGTGA. V dropped 3 bases and J dropped 3 bases, with 24 bases sitting between them. The CDR3 DNA reads as TGTGCCAGCAGCTTGAGTTCCTATAATTCAGCCCTCCACTACGAGCAGTACGTC. Translating gives CASSLSSYNSALHYEQYV.

To note about this clonotype: Since no conserved phenylalanine or tryptophan closes the CDR3, a read error is the likely cause. The DNA is left out, because the CDR3 cannot be placed on it with certainty; the CDR3 is given as TCRdb lists it. The gene calls are TRBV7-8 and TRBJ2-3. Germline assignment: CDR1 SGHVS and CDR2 FQNEAQ. The CDR3 spans 13 residues, counting both ends. The CDR3: CASRVAGRDTQQY.

This clonotype turned up a few times. The chain employs TRBV10-3 and TRBJ2-7; D may be TRBD1 (5 bases). The CDR3 is 12 residues long. Germline assignment: CDR1 ENHRY and CDR2 SYGVKD. V was cut by 2 bases and J by 3 bases, with 5 bases left in between. As DNA, the CDR3 is TGTGCCATCAGTGAGAGGGGCTACGAGCAGTACTTC. Translating it yields CAISERGYEQYF.

This clonotype was observed a single time. Compared with germline, one end of the junction differs, possibly owing to a read error. V usage is TRBV2 and J usage is TRBJ2-3; D perhaps matches TRBD2 (7 bases). The CDR3 has 13 amino acids. Per the germline V gene, CDR1 is SNHLY and CDR2 is FYNNEI. In nucleotides, the CDR3 is TGTGCCAGCGGGGGGGGGGCCATCGTTTCGAGGACTTTT. It encodes CASGGGAIVSRTF.

The chain carries TRBV7-9 and TRBJ2-3; 8 bases map to TRBD1. CDR1 and CDR2 from the germline V gene are SEHNR and FQNEAQ (reference sequence). The V gene end was trimmed by 5 bases and the J gene end by 15 bases; junction bases not matched to a gene: 19. The CDR3 runs to 15 residues. Here the CDR3 reads CASSPAGGADYGHYF. The DNA for the CDR3 is TGTGCCAGCAGCCCGGCAGGGGGCGCCGACTATGGCCACTATTTT.

This clonotype was detected many times. The chain is built from TRBV12-3 or TRBV12-4 and TRBJ1-2, with a possible D match to TRBD1 (5 bases). There are 14 residues in the CDR3. V was cut by 7 bases and J by 3 bases, with 15 bases left in between. This CDR3 is CASKVGGEDYGYTF. The CDR3 DNA follows: TGTGCCAGCAAGGTTGGAGGGGAGGACTATGGCTACACCTTC.

This clonotype was detected a few times. Given the absence of the conserved phenylalanine or tryptophan at the CDR3 end, a read error is likely. The DNA is left out, because the CDR3 cannot be placed on it with certainty; the CDR3 is given as TCRdb lists it. The J gene is TRBJ1-2, the V gene TRBV7-8. Germline CDR1 SGHVS, CDR2 FQNEAQ. The CDR3 length equals 13 residues, ends included. The CDR3 sequence: CASSLTSGSGDTQ.

The chain combines TRBV7-2 with TRBJ2-1, with D perhaps matching TRBD2 (5 bases). The germline gives CDR1 SGHTA, CDR2 FQGNSA. The V end was cut by 6 bases, the J end by 8 bases, with 17 bases between. This CDR3 contains 14 residues. The CDR3 DNA reads TGTGCCAGCAGTTTAACGGGGTGCTCCGATGAGCAGTTCTTC. Protein sequence: CASSLTGCSDEQFF.

The chain has TRBV29-1 and TRBJ2-3, with no clear D. Per the germline V gene, CDR1 is SQVTM and CDR2 is ANQGSEA. This CDR3 has 10 amino acids. The V and J ends lost 4 bases and 4 bases respectively, with 3 bases between them. The CDR3 loop reads CSVVPDTQYF. The CDR3 region has the DNA TGCAGCGTTGTTCCAGATACGCAGTATTTT.

The chain has TRBV7-9 and TRBJ1-1; D is unclear. This CDR3 region has 15 residues. Trimming took 3 bases from V and 8 from J, leaving 19 bases between them. In germline, CDR1 is SEHNR, CDR2 FQNEAQ (reference sequence). The CDR3 loop is CASSFDLRGKTEAFF. The DNA for the CDR3 is TGTGCCAGCAGCTTTGATCTGAGAGGGAAGACCGAAGCTTTCTTT.